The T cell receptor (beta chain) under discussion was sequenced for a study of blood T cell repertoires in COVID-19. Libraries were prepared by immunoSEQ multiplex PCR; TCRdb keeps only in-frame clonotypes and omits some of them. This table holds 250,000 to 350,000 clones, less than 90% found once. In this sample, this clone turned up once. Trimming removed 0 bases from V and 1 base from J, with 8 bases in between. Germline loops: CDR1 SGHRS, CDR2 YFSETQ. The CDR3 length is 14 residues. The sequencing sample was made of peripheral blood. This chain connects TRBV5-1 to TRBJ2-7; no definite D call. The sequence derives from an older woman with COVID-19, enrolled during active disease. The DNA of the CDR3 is TGCGCCAGCAGCTTGGAATCAGGTTCCTACGAGCAGTACTTC. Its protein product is CASSLESGSYEQYF.